These T cell receptor beta chains were read from a single sample in a study of T cell changes during pregnancy in multiple sclerosis. Measured with immunoSEQ multiplex PCR; TCRdb has only the in-frame clones, and not every one. The repertoire includes under 130,000 clones, 92% of them detected once, and roughly 0.88% sits in the top ten. This sample comprised peripheral blood, obtained after pregnancy. These receptors were collected from a female donor with multiple sclerosis, enrolled in a pregnancy study. Both conserved end residues are part of each CDR3. D genes are given only for firm matches. Only some rows state a clone size, as once, few, many or a class for expanded clones.

.	TRBV11-2	.	TRBJ2-2	CASSPGLLNTGELFF	TGTGCCAGCAGCCCGGGACTGCTGAACACCGGGGAGCTGTTTTTT
.	TRBV5-8	.	TRBJ1-1	CASSLGPLPGDEAFF	TGTGCCAGCAGCTTGGGGCCGCTACCAGGGGATGAAGCTTTCTTT
.	TRBV25-1	.	TRBJ1-1	CARMGNTEAFF	TGTGCGCGGATGGGGAACACTGAAGCTTTCTTT
.	TRBV10-3	.	TRBJ1-2	CAISQAVVLANYGYTF	TGTGCCATCAGTCAGGCCGTGGTTTTAGCTAACTATGGCTACACCTTC
.	TRBV10-3	TRBD1	TRBJ2-3	CAAGTGSTDTQYF	TGTGCCGCTGGGACAGGGAGCACAGATACGCAGTATTTT
.	TRBV7-2	.	TRBJ1-2	CASSQQNYGYTF	TGTGCCAGCAGCCAACAAAACTATGGCTACACCTTC
.	TRBV28	TRBD1	TRBJ2-7	CASSPDRDGQYF	TGTGCCAGCAGTCCGGACAGGGACGGGCAGTACTTC
once	TRBV6-1	.	TRBJ2-2	CASSDRANTGELFF	TGTGCCAGCAGTGACAGGGCGAACACCGGGGAGCTGTTTTTT
once	TRBV5-3	.	TRBJ2-7	CARTQFRGSEQYF	TGTGCCAGAACACAATTTCGGGGTTCGGAGCAGTACTTC
few	TRBV25-1	.	TRBJ1-5	CASSEATGSQPQHF	TGTGCCAGCAGTGAAGCTACAGGGTCTCAGCCCCAGCATTTT
.	TRBV6-5	TRBD2	TRBJ2-1	CASRLAGGPSNEQFF	TGTGCCAGCAGGCTAGCGGGAGGGCCGTCCAATGAGCAGTTCTTC
.	TRBV25-1	.	TRBJ1-1	CASNKGEGRTEAFF	TGTGCCAGCAATAAAGGGGAGGGTAGGACTGAAGCTTTCTTT
.	TRBV6-1	TRBD2	TRBJ2-1	CASSLTAGGHNEQFF	TGTGCCAGCAGTCTTACGGCGGGAGGGCACAATGAGCAGTTCTTC
.	TRBV5-1	.	TRBJ2-1	CASSLAGGHPNEQFF	TGCGCCAGCAGCTTGGCCGGCGGACACCCTAATGAGCAGTTCTTC
few	TRBV25-1	.	TRBJ1-4	CASSDRNEKLFF	TGTGCCAGCAGTGACAGGAATGAAAAACTGTTTTTT
.	TRBV27	TRBD1	TRBJ1-2	CASSNRGGYGYTF	TGTGCCAGCAGCAACAGGGGGGGGTATGGCTACACCTTC
.	TRBV7-9	.	TRBJ1-4	CASSPKISTNEKLFF	TGTGCCAGCAGCCCTAAGATTTCAACTAATGAAAAACTGTTTTTT